Listed below are T cell receptor beta chains from one sample, sequenced in a study of Graves' ophthalmopathy and Graves' hyperthyroidism. TCRdb reprocessed the multiplex PCR reads via MiXCR and lists one record per CDR3 protein. The data contain some 750,000 distinct CDR3 sequences, roughly 41% of them singletons. Sequencing was carried out using peripheral blood. The source of these receptors is an adult man with Graves' ophthalmopathy. The CDR3 runs from the conserved cysteine through the conserved F or W. The D gene is left open where the match is weak. Only some rows state a clone size, as once, few, many or a class for expanded clones.

CDR3aa: CASSSSGTRFPHEQYF
CDR3nt: TGCGCCAGCAGCTCATCCGGGACTAGATTCCCCCACGAGCAGTACTTC
j_gene: TRBJ2-7
abundance: -
d_gene: TRBD2
v_gene: TRBV5-1

CDR3aa: CASSYGFGANVLTF
CDR3nt: TGTGCCAGCAGTTACGGGTTTGGGGCCAACGTCCTGACTTTC
j_gene: TRBJ2-6
abundance: -
d_gene: -
v_gene: TRBV10-3

CDR3aa: CSLNSRDTEAFF
CDR3nt: TGCAGCTTAAATAGCAGAGACACTGAAGCTTTCTTT
j_gene: TRBJ1-1
abundance: once
d_gene: -
v_gene: TRBV29-1

CDR3aa: CSVLGDRAYEQYF
CDR3nt: TGCAGCGTGTTGGGGGACAGGGCCTACGAGCAGTACTTC
j_gene: TRBJ2-7
abundance: once
d_gene: TRBD1
v_gene: TRBV29-1

CDR3aa: CASSYSVERSGDTEAFF
CDR3nt: TGTGCCAGCAGTTACTCGGTCGAGCGGTCAGGGGACACTGAAGCTTTCTTT
j_gene: TRBJ1-1
abundance: -
d_gene: -
v_gene: TRBV10-3

CDR3aa: CASVVGETQYF
CDR3nt: TGTGCCAGCGTGGTTGGGGAGACCCAGTACTTC
j_gene: TRBJ2-5
abundance: -
d_gene: -
v_gene: TRBV6-5

CDR3aa: CASSGPSGRPGETQYF
CDR3nt: TGTGCCAGCAGCGGTCCTAGCGGGAGGCCGGGAGAGACCCAGTACTTC
j_gene: TRBJ2-5
abundance: many
d_gene: TRBD2
v_gene: TRBV9

CDR3aa: CASSQTGQGVNEQYF
CDR3nt: TGTGCCAGTAGTCAAACGGGACAGGGCGTAAACGAGCAGTACTTC
j_gene: TRBJ2-7
abundance: -
d_gene: TRBD1
v_gene: TRBV19

CDR3aa: CASREMGYQPQHF
CDR3nt: TGTGCCAGCCGGGAGATGGGATATCAGCCCCAGCATTTT
j_gene: TRBJ1-5
abundance: once
d_gene: -
v_gene: TRBV25-1

CDR3aa: CASTIGQGGSQPQHF
CDR3nt: TGTGCCAGCACCATCGGACAGGGAGGAAGTCAGCCCCAGCATTTT
j_gene: TRBJ1-5
abundance: few
d_gene: TRBD1
v_gene: TRBV24-1

CDR3aa: CASSFQTEQETQYF
CDR3nt: TGTGCCAGCAGCTTCCAAACTGAGCAAGAGACCCAGTACTTC
j_gene: TRBJ2-5
abundance: many
d_gene: -
v_gene: TRBV7-9

CDR3aa: CASTNNGEGWMNTGAFF
CDR3nt: TGTGCCAGTACTAACAATGGGGAGGGGTGGATGAACACTGGAGCTTTCTTT
j_gene: TRBJ1-1
abundance: -
d_gene: -
v_gene: TRBV19

CDR3aa: CSVGQVYEQYF
CDR3nt: TGCAGCGTTGGACAGGTCTACGAGCAGTACTTC
j_gene: TRBJ2-7
abundance: -
d_gene: -
v_gene: TRBV29-1

CDR3aa: CASSVMDAIAEAFF
CDR3nt: TGCGCCAGCAGCGTGATGGATGCTATCGCTGAAGCTTTCTTT
j_gene: TRBJ1-1
abundance: -
d_gene: -
v_gene: TRBV5-1

CDR3aa: CASRPGTGYNSPLHF
CDR3nt: TGTGCCAGCAGGCCGGGGACAGGCTATAATTCACCCCTCCACTTT
j_gene: TRBJ1-6
abundance: -
d_gene: TRBD1
v_gene: TRBV19

CDR3aa: CSGRQGASEQYF
CDR3nt: TGCAGCGGGAGACAGGGGGCTTCCGAGCAGTACTTC
j_gene: TRBJ2-7
abundance: many
d_gene: TRBD1
v_gene: TRBV29-1

CDR3aa: CASGNTQNTEAFF
CDR3nt: TGTGCTAGTGGTAACACTCAGAACACTGAAGCTTTCTTT
j_gene: TRBJ1-1
abundance: -
d_gene: -
v_gene: TRBV12-5

CDR3aa: CATSDPGTGKASDQPQHF
CDR3nt: TGTGCCACCAGTGACCCAGGGACAGGGAAGGCGTCAGATCAGCCCCAGCATTTT
j_gene: TRBJ1-5
abundance: -
d_gene: TRBD1
v_gene: TRBV24-1

CDR3aa: CASSIREETQYF
CDR3nt: TGTGCCAGCAGTATCAGGGAGGAGACCCAGTACTTC
j_gene: TRBJ2-5
abundance: -
d_gene: -
v_gene: TRBV7-3

CDR3aa: CASSRGEGNSPLHF
CDR3nt: TGTGCCAGCAGCAGGGGAGAGGGGAATTCACCCCTCCACTTT
j_gene: TRBJ1-6
abundance: -
d_gene: -
v_gene: TRBV7-9